This T cell receptor (beta chain) was sequenced for a study of blood T cell repertoires in COVID-19. Across the whole study: Researchers got acute and convalescent COVID-19 samples from the United States, Italy and Spain. PBMCs, B-cell-depleted T cells, or T cells provided the cDNA or gDNA that made up the material.

This table comes from immunoSEQ multiplex PCR, and its TCRdb copy is limited to in-frame clones, with some not included. The sample carries roughly 120,000 clones, under 75% recorded once. Only a few counts were recorded for this clone. V lost 5 bases and J lost 9, with 14 bases in between. The germline gives CDR1 SGHVS, CDR2 FQNEAQ. The CDR3 loop spans 14 amino acids. The receptor was derived from a woman in her sixties or seventies with acute or convalescent COVID-19. This chain joins TRBV7-8 and TRBJ1-6; possibly TRBD1 for D (5 bases). The sample was peripheral blood. CDR3 nucleotide sequence: TGTGCCAGCAGCCCCCGGGAGGGGATTTCACCCCTCCACTTT. Translation gives CASSPREGISPLHF.